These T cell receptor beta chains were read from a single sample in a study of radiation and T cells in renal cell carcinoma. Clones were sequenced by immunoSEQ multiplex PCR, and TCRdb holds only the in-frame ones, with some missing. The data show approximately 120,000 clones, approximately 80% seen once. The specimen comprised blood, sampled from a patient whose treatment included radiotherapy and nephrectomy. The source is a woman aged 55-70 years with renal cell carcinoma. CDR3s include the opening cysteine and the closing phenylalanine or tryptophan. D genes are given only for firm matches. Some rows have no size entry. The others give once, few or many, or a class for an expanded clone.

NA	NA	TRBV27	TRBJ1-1	CASSWVSVQGSTEAFF	TGTGCCAGCAGTTGGGTGTCGGTCCAGGGTAGTACTGAAGCTTTCTTT
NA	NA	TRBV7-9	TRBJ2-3	CASSLDSISTDTQYF	TGTGCCAGCAGCTTAGACTCGATTAGCACAGATACGCAGTATTTT
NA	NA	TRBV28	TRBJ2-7	CASSLVRGAYEQYF	TGTGCCAGCAGTTTAGTTCGGGGAGCCTACGAGCAGTACTTC
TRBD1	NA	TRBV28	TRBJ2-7	CASSFSGQGAYEQYF	TGTGCCAGCAGTTTTAGTGGACAGGGGGCCTACGAGCAGTACTTC
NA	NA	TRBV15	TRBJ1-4	CATSRGTQRTRNEKLFF	TGTGCCACCAGCAGAGGGACGCAGAGAACTCGAAATGAAAAACTGTTTTTT
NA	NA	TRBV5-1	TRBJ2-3	CASSLTTDTQYF	TGCGCCAGCAGCCTAACGACAGATACGCAGTATTTT
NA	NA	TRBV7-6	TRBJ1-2	CASSLSRVGGYTF	TGTGCCAGCAGCTTAAGCAGGGTTGGTGGCTACACCTTC
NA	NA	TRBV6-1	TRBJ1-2	CASSADSYGYTF	TGTGCCAGCAGTGCGGACAGCTATGGCTACACCTTC
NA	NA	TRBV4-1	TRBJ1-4	CASSPSGARTNEKLFF	TGCGCCAGCAGCCCATCCGGGGCGCGAACTAATGAAAAACTGTTTTTT
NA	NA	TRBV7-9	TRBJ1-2	CASSLVVYGYTF	TGTGCCAGCAGCTTGGTCGTCTATGGCTACACCTTC
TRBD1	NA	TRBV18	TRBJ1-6	CASSPRQGANSPLHF	TGTGCCAGCTCACCAAGGCAGGGGGCGAATTCACCCCTCCACTTT
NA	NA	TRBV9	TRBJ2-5	CASSGLRFGEDETQYF	TGTGCCAGCAGCGGACTACGTTTCGGGGAGGATGAGACCCAGTACTTC
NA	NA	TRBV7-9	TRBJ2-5	CASSQIRETQYF	TGTGCCAGCAGCCAGATAAGGGAGACCCAGTACTTC
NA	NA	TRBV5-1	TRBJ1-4	CASSLGTADEKLFF	TGCGCCAGCAGCTTGGGGACAGCGGATGAAAAACTGTTTTTT
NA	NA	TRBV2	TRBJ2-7	CASSAYIGGLLEQYF	TGTGCCAGCAGCGCATACATCGGGGGATTGCTCGAGCAGTACTTC
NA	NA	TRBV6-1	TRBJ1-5	CASSEGSLPRQPQHF	TGTGCCAGCAGTGAGGGGTCCCTGCCCCGTCAGCCCCAGCATTTT
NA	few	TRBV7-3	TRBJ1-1	CASSFGSPRNTEAFF	TGTGCCAGCAGCTTCGGAAGCCCTCGGAACACTGAAGCTTTCTTT
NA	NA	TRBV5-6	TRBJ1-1	CASSIRAHTEAFF	TGTGCCAGCAGCATCAGGGCTCACACTGAAGCTTTCTTT
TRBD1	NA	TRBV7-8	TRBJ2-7	CASSPRDRDPYEQYF	TGTGCCAGCAGCCCTCGGGACAGGGATCCTTACGAGCAGTACTTC
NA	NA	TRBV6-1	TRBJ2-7	CASSESGQGGYEQYF	TGTGCCAGCAGTGAATCGGGGCAGGGGGGTTACGAGCAGTACTTC
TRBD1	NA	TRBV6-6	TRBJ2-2	CASSYTGTGVGELFF	TGTGCCAGCAGTTACACCGGGACAGGGGTCGGGGAGCTGTTTTTT
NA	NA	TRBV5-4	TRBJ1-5	CASSFDRRRPQHF	TGTGCCAGCAGCTTCGACAGGAGAAGGCCCCAGCATTTT
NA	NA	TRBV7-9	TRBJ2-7	CASSSVYSSYEQYF	TGTGCCAGCAGTTCCGTATATAGCTCCTACGAGCAGTACTTC
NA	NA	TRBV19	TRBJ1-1	CASKILAGRDTEAFF	TGTGCCAGTAAAATACTTGCAGGTAGGGACACTGAAGCTTTCTTT
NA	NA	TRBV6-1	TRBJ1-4	CASSGAGLAVQWEKLFF	TGTGCCAGCAGTGGAGCGGGCCTGGCGGTTCAATGGGAAAAACTGTTTTTT
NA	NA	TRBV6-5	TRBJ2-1	CASSNGVGEQFF	TGTGCCAGCAGCAACGGGGTTGGTGAGCAGTTCTTC
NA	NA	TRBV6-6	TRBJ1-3	CASSYDGSGNTIYF	TGTGCCAGCAGTTACGACGGCTCTGGAAACACCATATATTTT
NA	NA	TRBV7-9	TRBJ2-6	CASRLGTWGANVLTF	TGTGCCAGCAGACTCGGGACTTGGGGGGCCAACGTCCTGACTTTC
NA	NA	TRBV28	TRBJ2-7	CASTYGYEQYF	TGTGCCAGCACCTACGGATACGAGCAGTACTTC
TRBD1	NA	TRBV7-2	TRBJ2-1	CASSRQGGIANEQFF	TGTGCCAGCAGCCGACAGGGGGGAATCGCTAATGAGCAGTTCTTC
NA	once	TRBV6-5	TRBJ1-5	CASSPLGDSNQPQHF	TGTGCCAGCAGCCCCCTCGGGGATAGCAATCAGCCCCAGCATTTT
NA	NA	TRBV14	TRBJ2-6	CASSPGRAASGANVLTF	TGTGCCAGCAGCCCTGGTAGGGCTGCCTCTGGGGCCAACGTCCTGACTTTC
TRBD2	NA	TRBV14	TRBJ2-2	CASSSGLAGYANTGELFF	TGTGCCAGCAGCTCCGGACTAGCGGGGTACGCGAACACCGGGGAGCTGTTTTTT
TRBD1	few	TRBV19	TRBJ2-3	CASTTGQGTDTQYF	TGTGCCAGTACCACAGGACAGGGGACAGATACGCAGTATTTT
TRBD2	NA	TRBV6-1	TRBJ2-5	CASSEGLAQGTETQYF	TGTGCCAGCAGTGAGGGACTAGCACAGGGAACGGAGACCCAGTACTTC
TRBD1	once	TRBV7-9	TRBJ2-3	CASSPALRQGIDTQYF	TGTGCCAGCAGCCCAGCACTAAGACAGGGGATAGATACGCAGTATTTT
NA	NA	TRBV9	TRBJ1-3	CASSVGTGGSGNTIYF	TGTGCCAGCAGCGTAGGAACGGGTGGCTCTGGAAACACCATATATTTT
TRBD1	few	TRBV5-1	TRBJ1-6	CASSLDRGVGSPLHF	TGCGCCAGCAGCTTGGACAGGGGCGTAGGTTCACCCCTCCACTTT
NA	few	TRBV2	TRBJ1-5	CASSVRGSNQPQHF	TGTGCCAGCAGTGTAAGGGGAAGCAATCAGCCCCAGCATTTT
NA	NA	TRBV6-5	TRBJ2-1	CASRPPPPGEQFF	TGTGCCAGCAGACCCCCACCCCCAGGGGAGCAGTTCTTC
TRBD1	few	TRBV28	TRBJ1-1	CASRRPNRGWDTEAFF	TGTGCCAGCAGAAGACCCAACAGGGGCTGGGACACTGAAGCTTTCTTT
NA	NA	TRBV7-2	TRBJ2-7	CASSLSIHVSYEQYF	TGTGCCAGCAGCTTATCTATTCACGTCTCCTACGAGCAGTACTTC
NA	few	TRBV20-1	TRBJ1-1	CSANGVTEAFF	TGCAGTGCTAACGGAGTGACTGAAGCTTTCTTT
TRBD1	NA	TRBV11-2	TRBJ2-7	CASSLGQGPISYEQYF	TGTGCCAGCAGCCTCGGACAGGGCCCCATCTCCTACGAGCAGTACTTC
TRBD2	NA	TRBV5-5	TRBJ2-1	CASSLLAGGYNEQFF	TGTGCCAGCAGCTTACTAGCGGGGGGGTACAATGAGCAGTTCTTC
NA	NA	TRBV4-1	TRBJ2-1	CASSQEGLLANEQFF	TGCGCCAGCAGCCAAGAAGGACTACTCGCGAATGAGCAGTTCTTC
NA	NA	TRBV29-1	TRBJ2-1	CSVLQPAPYNEQFF	TGCAGCGTTCTTCAACCCGCCCCCTACAATGAGCAGTTCTTC
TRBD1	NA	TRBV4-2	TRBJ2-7	CASSQEETGAFYEQYF	TGTGCCAGCAGCCAAGAAGAGACAGGGGCGTTCTACGAGCAGTACTTC
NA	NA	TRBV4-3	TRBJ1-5	CASSQDAGANQPQHF	TGCGCCAGCAGCCAAGACGCGGGGGCTAATCAGCCCCAGCATTTT
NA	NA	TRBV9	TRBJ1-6	CASSVSGNGNSPLHF	TGTGCCAGCAGCGTATCAGGGAATGGAAATTCACCCCTCCACTTT
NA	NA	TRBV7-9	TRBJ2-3	CASSLGLATTDTQYF	TGTGCCAGCAGCTTAGGTCTGGCTACCACAGATACGCAGTATTTT
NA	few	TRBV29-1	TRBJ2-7	CSVGEESYEQYF	TGCAGCGTTGGGGAAGAGTCCTACGAGCAGTACTTC
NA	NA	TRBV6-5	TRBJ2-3	CASSDPEGTDTQYF	TGTGCCAGCAGTGACCCTGAGGGCACAGATACGCAGTATTTT
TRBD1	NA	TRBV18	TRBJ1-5	CASSPSALQGADQPQHF	TGTGCCAGCTCACCTTCGGCCCTACAGGGGGCGGATCAGCCCCAGCATTTT
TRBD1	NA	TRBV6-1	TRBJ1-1	CAIGQGGTEAFF	TGTGCCATCGGACAGGGAGGCACTGAAGCTTTCTTT
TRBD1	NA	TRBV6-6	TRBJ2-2	CASSYGTGANTGELFF	TGTGCCAGCAGTTACGGGACAGGAGCGAACACCGGGGAGCTGTTTTTT
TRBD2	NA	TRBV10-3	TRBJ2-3	CAISESASGRDTDTQYF	TGTGCCATCAGTGAGTCGGCTAGCGGGAGGGACACAGATACGCAGTATTTT
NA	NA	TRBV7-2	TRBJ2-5	CASSLVYQETQYF	TGTGCCAGCAGCTTAGTATACCAAGAGACCCAGTACTTC